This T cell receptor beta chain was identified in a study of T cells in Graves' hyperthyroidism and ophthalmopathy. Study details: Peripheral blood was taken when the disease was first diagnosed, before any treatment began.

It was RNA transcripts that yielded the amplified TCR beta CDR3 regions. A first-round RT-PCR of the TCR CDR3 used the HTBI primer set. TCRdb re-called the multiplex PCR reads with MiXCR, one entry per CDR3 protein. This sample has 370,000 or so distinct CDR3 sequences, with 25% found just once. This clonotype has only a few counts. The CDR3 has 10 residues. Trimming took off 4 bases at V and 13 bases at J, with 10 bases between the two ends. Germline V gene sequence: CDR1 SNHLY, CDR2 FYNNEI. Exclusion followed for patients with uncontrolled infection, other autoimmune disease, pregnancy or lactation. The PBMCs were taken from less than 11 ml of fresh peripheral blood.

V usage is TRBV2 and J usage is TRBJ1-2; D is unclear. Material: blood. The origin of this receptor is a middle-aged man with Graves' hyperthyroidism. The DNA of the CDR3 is TGTGCCAGCAGTGTTCAGGACGTCACCTTC. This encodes CASSVQDVTF.